This T cell receptor (beta chain) emerged from a study of cytomegalovirus exposure and HLA in healthy donors. Study-level information: A previous analysis identified fewer than 130 million unique TCR beta sequences derived from approximately 190 million T cells.

Study-level points and caveats: Reports showed the classifier diagnosing cytomegalovirus status with high specificity and sensitivity. Highest at DRB1 and lowest at HLA-C, TCR association rates differed among HLA loci in a later analysis.

Note on this clone: Its antigen is currently unknown.

Primers for the PCR totalled 60 Vbeta and 13 Jbeta. Clones were read by immunoSEQ multiplex PCR, and TCRdb kept only the in-frame ones, dropping some. The table has over 130,000 clones, 88% seen once. The V segment lost 3 bases and the J segment 7 bases; nucleotides outside the gene matches: 9. Germline loops: CDR1 SEHNR, CDR2 FQNEAQ (reference sequence). CDR3 length: 15 residues. This TCR was sampled from a woman aged 35 to 49 in good health and CMV-seronegative. The specimen was PBMCs. The genes are TRBV7-9 and TRBJ1-2, with 9 bases that match TRBD1. This CDR3 is CASSFTGQGVGGYTF. The CDR3 DNA reads TGTGCCAGCAGCTTTACGGGACAGGGAGTTGGTGGCTACACCTTC.